This T cell receptor (beta chain) comes out of a study of Ad26.COV2.S vaccination and SARS-CoV-2 variants. Study-wide points: Breadth and depth estimates from TCRs may understate total T cell responses. Substantial breadth was reportedly displayed by spike-specific CD8+ and CD4+ T cell responses after vaccination. Vaccinees showed greater spike-specific TCR breadth than placebo recipients.

Indicated treatment: around 19 received Ad26.COV2.S at low or high dose, single or two shots; roughly 5 received placebo; per-sample allocation not given. Specimen acquisition occurred on day 63 following the initial vaccine or placebo injection. About this clone: The antigen is undetermined.

Assay: immunoSEQ multiplex PCR; the TCRdb copy retains only in-frame clones and omits some. The table lists roughly 700,000 clones, 70% to 90% of them singletons. This sample comprised peripheral blood, obtained in a trial of Ad26.COV2.S vaccine versus placebo. The source is a person between 18 and 59 years old who received the Ad26.COV2.S COVID-19 vaccine or a placebo.

CDR3 in DNA: TGTGCCAGCAGCTTGCAGTCGGGAACGAGGAACACCATATATTTT. Amino acid sequence: CASSLQSGTRNTIYF. The chain carries TRBV7-2 and TRBJ1-3, with D unclear. This CDR3 contains 15 residues. The V gene's germline CDR1 is SGHTA and CDR2 FQGNSA. The V gene lost 3 bases and the J gene lost 7 bases, with 16 bases spanning the gap. The entire variable domain, with the rest obtained from reference TRBV7-2 and TRBJ1-3, is as follows: GAGVSQSPSNKVTEKGKDVELRCDPISGHTALYWYRQSLGQGLEFLIYFQGNSAPDKSGLPSDRFSAERTGGSVSTLTIQRTQQEDSAVYLCASSLQSGTRNTIYFGEGSWLTVV.